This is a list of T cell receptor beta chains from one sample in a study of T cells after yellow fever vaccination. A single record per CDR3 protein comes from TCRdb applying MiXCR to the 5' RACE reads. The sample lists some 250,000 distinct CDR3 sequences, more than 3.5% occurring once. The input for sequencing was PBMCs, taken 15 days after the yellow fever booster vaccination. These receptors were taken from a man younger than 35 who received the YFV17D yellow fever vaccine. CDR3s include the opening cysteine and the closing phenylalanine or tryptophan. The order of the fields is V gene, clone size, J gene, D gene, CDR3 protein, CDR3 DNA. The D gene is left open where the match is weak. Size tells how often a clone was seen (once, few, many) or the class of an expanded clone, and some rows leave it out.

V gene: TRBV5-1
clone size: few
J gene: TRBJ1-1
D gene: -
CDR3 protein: CASSSGQSTEAFF
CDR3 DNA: TGCGCCAGCAGCAGCGGACAGTCCACTGAAGCTTTCTTT

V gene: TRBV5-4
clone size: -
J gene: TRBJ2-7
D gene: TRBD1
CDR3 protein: CASSPWTGAPEEQYF
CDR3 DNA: TGTGCCAGCAGCCCTTGGACAGGGGCCCCAGAGGAGCAGTACTTC

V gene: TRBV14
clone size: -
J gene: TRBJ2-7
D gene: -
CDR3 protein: CASSQDLTVYEQYF
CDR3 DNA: TGTGCCAGCAGCCAAGATTTAACAGTCTACGAGCAGTACTTC

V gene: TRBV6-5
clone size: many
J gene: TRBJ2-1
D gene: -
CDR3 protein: CASSYGSGDHNEQFF
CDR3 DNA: TGTGCCAGCAGTTACGGGTCAGGGGACCACAATGAGCAGTTCTTC

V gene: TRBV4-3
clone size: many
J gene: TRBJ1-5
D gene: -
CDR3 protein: CASSQDLSNQPQHF
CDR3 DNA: TGCGCCAGCAGCCAAGATCTTAGCAATCAGCCCCAGCATTTT

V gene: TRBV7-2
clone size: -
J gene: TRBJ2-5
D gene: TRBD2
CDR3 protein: CASSPRDYSYQETQYF
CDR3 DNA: TGTGCCAGCAGCCCCAGGGACTACTCGTACCAAGAGACCCAGTACTTC

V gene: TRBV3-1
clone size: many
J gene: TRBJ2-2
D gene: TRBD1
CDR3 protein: CASSQDGQGGAGELFF
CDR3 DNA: TGTGCCAGCAGCCAAGACGGACAGGGGGGCGCCGGGGAGCTGTTTTTT

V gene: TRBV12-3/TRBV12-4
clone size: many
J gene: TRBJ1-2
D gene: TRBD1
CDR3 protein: CASRPGTEYGYTF
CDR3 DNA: TGTGCCAGCAGGCCCGGGACAGAATATGGCTACACCTTC

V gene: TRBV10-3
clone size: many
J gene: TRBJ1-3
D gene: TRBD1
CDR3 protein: CATNQGARGNTIYF
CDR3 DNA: TGTGCCACAAACCAGGGGGCGAGAGGAAACACCATATATTTT

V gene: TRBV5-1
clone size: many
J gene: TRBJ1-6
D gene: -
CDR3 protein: CASSLGPTGTKNSPLHF
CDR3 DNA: TGCGCCAGCAGCTTGGGTCCTACCGGGACAAAGAATTCACCCCTCCACTTT

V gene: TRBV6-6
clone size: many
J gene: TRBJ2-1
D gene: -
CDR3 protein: CASSYSASREQFF
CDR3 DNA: TGTGCCAGCAGTTACTCGGCAAGCAGGGAGCAGTTCTTC

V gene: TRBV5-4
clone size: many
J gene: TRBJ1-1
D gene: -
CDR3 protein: CASHKGFGAEAFF
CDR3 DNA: TGTGCCAGCCACAAGGGGTTTGGGGCTGAAGCTTTCTTT

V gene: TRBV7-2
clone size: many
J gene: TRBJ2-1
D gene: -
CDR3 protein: CASSSYGNEQFF
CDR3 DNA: TGTGCCAGCAGCTCCTACGGGAATGAGCAGTTCTTC

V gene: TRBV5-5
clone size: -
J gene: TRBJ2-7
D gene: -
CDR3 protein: CASSFFPGAPDEQYF
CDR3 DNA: TGTGCCAGCAGCTTTTTTCCGGGAGCCCCAGACGAGCAGTACTTC

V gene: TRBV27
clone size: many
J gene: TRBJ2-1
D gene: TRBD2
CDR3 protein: CASSYRPSGVNEQFF
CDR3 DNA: TGTGCCAGCAGTTATCGTCCTAGCGGCGTCAATGAGCAGTTCTTC

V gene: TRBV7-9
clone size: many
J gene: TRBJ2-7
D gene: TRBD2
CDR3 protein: CASSLPAERGNEQYF
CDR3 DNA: TGTGCCAGCAGCTTACCCGCCGAGCGGGGGAACGAGCAGTACTTC

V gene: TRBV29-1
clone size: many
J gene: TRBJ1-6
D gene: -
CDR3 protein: CSVAGDGDSPLHF
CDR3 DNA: TGCAGCGTTGCGGGGGACGGCGATTCACCCCTCCACTTT

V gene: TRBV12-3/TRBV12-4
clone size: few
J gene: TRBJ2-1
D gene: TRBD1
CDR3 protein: CASSFNGQGSHNEQFF
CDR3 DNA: TGTGCCAGCAGTTTTAACGGACAGGGCTCCCACAATGAGCAGTTCTTC

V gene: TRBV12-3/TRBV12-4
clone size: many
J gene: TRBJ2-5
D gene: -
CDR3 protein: CASSFYRGAAQETQYF
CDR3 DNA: TGTGCCAGCAGTTTTTACCGGGGGGCAGCCCAAGAGACCCAGTACTTC

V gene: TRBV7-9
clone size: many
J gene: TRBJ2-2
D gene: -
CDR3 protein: CASSQQPGGELFF
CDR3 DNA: TGTGCCAGCAGCCAACAGCCGGGCGGGGAGCTGTTTTTT

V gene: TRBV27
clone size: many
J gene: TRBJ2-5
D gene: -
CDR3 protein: CASSPLPMETQYF
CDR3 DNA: TGTGCCAGCAGCCCTCTCCCGATGGAGACCCAGTACTTC

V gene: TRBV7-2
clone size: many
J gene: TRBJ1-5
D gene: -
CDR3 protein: CASKAWPYSNQPQHF
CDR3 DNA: TGTGCCAGCAAGGCTTGGCCCTATAGCAATCAGCCCCAGCATTTT

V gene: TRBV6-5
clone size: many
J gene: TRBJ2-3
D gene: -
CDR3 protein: CASSAMNTQYF
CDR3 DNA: TGTGCCAGCAGCGCTATGAATACGCAGTATTTT

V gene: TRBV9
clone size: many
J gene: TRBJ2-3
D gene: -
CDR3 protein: CASSVGGGDTQYF
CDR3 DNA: TGTGCCAGCAGCGTTGGAGGAGGGGATACGCAGTATTTT

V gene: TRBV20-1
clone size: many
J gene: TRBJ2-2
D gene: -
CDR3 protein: CSARSRSFGELFF
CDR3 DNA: TGCAGTGCTAGAAGTCGTAGCTTCGGGGAGCTGTTTTTT

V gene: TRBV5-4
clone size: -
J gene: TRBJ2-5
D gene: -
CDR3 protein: CASSHELTETQYF
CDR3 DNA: TGTGCCAGCAGCCACGAACTTACAGAGACCCAGTACTTC

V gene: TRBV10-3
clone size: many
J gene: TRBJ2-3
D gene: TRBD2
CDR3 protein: CAISESPTTTSGGYTDTQYF
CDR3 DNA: TGTGCCATCAGTGAGTCCCCCACGACGACTAGCGGGGGCTATACAGATACGCAGTATTTT

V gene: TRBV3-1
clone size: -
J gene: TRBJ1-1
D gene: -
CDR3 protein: CASGHKNTEAFF
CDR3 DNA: TGTGCCAGCGGCCACAAGAACACTGAAGCTTTCTTT

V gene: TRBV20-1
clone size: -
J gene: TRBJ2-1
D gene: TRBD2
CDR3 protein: CSANGLAGGLVSYNEQFF
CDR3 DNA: TGCAGTGCTAACGGACTAGCGGGGGGGCTGGTCTCCTACAATGAGCAGTTCTTC

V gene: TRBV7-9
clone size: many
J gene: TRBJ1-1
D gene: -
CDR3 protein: CASGRDSSTEAFF
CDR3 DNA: TGTGCCAGCGGCAGGGATTCTAGCACTGAAGCTTTCTTT

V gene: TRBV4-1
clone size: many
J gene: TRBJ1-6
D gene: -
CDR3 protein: CASSQGRAVSPLHF
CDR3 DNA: TGCGCCAGCAGCCAGGGCAGGGCGGTTTCACCCCTCCACTTT

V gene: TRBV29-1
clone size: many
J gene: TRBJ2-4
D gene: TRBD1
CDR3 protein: CSARTGEGSNIQYF
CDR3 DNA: TGCAGCGCTAGGACAGGGGAGGGATCGAACATTCAGTACTTC

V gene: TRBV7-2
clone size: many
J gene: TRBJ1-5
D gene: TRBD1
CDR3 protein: CASSSSGTGGGQPQHF
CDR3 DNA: TGTGCCAGCAGCTCAAGCGGGACAGGGGGCGGCCAGCCCCAGCATTTT

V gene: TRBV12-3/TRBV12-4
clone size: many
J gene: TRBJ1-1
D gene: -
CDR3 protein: CASSLVEAFF
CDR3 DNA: TGTGCCAGCAGTTTGGTTGAAGCTTTCTTT

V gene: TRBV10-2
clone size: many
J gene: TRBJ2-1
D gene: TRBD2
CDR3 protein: CASSESGGGYNEQFF
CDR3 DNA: TGCGCCAGCAGTGAGTCCGGGGGGGGGTACAATGAGCAGTTCTTC

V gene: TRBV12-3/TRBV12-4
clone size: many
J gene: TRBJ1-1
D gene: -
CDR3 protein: CASRDAGGRTEAFF
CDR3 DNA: TGTGCCAGCAGGGACGCGGGAGGTAGGACTGAAGCTTTCTTT

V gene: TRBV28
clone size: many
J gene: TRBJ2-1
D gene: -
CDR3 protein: CASTSSDPDSYNEQFF
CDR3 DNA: TGTGCCAGCACCTCTTCGGACCCGGACTCCTACAATGAGCAGTTCTTC

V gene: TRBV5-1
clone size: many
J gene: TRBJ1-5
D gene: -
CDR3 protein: CASSITGGQPQHF
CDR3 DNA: TGCGCCAGCAGTATTACAGGAGGTCAGCCCCAGCATTTT

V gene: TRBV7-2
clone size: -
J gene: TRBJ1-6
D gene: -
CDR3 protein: CASSFIGDGSPLHF
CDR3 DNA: TGTGCCAGCAGCTTTATAGGGGATGGTTCACCCCTCCACTTT

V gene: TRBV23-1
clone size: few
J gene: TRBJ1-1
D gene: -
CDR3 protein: CASSQSWGEVDTEAFF
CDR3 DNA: TGCGCCAGCAGTCAATCCTGGGGGGAGGTGGACACTGAAGCTTTCTTT

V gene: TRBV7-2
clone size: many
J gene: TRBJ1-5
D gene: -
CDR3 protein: CASSLIDSNQPQHF
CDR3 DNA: TGTGCCAGCAGCTTAATTGATAGCAATCAGCCCCAGCATTTT

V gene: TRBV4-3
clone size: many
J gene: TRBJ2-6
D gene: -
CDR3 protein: CASSQEGPSGANVLTF
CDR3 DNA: TGCGCCAGCAGCCAAGAAGGCCCCTCTGGGGCCAACGTCCTGACTTTC

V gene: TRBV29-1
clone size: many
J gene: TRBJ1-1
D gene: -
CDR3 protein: CSGYKLMNTEAFF
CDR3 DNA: TGCAGCGGGTATAAGTTGATGAACACTGAAGCTTTCTTT

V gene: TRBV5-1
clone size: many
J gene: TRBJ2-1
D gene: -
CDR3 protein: CASSARTPDGNEQFF
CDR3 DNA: TGCGCCAGCAGCGCGCGGACTCCGGATGGCAATGAGCAGTTCTTC

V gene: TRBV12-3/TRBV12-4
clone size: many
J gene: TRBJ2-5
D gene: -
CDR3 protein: CASSSAKIETQYF
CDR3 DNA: TGTGCCAGCAGTTCCGCCAAGATAGAGACCCAGTACTTC

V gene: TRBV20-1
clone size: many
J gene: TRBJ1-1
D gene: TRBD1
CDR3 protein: CSASPRGLDTEAFF
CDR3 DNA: TGCAGTGCTAGTCCCAGGGGGCTTGACACTGAAGCTTTCTTT

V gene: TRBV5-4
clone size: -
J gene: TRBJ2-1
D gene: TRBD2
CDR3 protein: CASSAGTSGGAGEQFF
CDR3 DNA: TGTGCCAGCAGCGCCGGGACTAGCGGGGGGGCCGGGGAGCAGTTCTTC

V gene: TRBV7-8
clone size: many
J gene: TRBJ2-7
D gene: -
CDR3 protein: CASSSPQSFYEQYF
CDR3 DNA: TGTGCCAGCAGCTCTCCCCAGTCTTTCTACGAGCAGTACTTC

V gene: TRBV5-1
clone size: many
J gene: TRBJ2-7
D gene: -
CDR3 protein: CASSPRRGGVEQYF
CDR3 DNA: TGCGCCAGCAGCCCTAGACGCGGTGGAGTCGAGCAGTACTTC